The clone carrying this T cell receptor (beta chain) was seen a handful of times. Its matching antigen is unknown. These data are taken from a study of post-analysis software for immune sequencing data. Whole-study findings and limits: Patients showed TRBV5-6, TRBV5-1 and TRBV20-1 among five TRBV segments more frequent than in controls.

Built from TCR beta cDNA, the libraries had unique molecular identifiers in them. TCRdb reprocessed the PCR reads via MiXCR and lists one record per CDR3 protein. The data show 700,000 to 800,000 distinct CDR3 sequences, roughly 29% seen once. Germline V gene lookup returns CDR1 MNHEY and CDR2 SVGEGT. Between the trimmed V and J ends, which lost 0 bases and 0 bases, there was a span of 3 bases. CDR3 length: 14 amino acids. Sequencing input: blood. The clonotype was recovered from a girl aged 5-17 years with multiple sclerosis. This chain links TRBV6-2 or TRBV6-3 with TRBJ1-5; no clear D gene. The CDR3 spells CASSYSTSNQPQHF. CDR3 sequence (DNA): TGTGCCAGCAGTTACTCGACTAGCAATCAGCCCCAGCATTTT.